This TCR beta chain was sequenced during a study of shared clonotypes between healthy human individuals. Study at large: Aged between 18 and 49, the donors were two women and three men. General study results and limits: Among donors, the sharing of clonotypes was expected to be influenced by sequencing depth.

Germline V gene lookup returns CDR1 MNHNS and CDR2 SASEGT. The length of the CDR3 is 14 residues. Between the trimmed V and J ends, which lost 5 bases and 4 bases, there was a span of 14 bases. It was tens of millions of PBMCs that unsorted samples used for genomic DNA. This clone was detected only a few times. Its antigen is undetermined. The method was immunoSEQ multiplex PCR; TCRdb's version includes in-frame clones alone and lacks a portion of them. The sample records approximately 500,000 clones, 81% being singletons. The V call is TRBV6-1, the J call TRBJ1-1; D uncertain. Sample: PBMCs. The source of this sequence is a woman in her forties in good health. Some clones in this sample may be carry-over from other donors' samples. The chain's CDR3 is CASSYVTLSTEAFF. In DNA, the CDR3 is TGTGCCAGCAGTTATGTGACTTTAAGCACTGAAGCTTTCTTT.